This is a list of T cell receptor beta chains from one sample in a study of T cell responses to AZD1222 COVID-19 vaccine. Method: immunoSEQ multiplex PCR; TCRdb's copy keeps in-frame clones and lacks some. This table has around 120,000 clones, 75% to 95% appearing once. The input for sequencing was peripheral blood, taken on day 0 of AZD1222 vaccination. The receptor source for this set is an adult in good health. The CDR3 runs from the conserved cysteine through the conserved F or W. Each record gives: J gene, V gene, clone size, D gene, CDR3 DNA, CDR3 protein. A D gene is named only where the DNA matches it firmly. The size of a clone is reported for some rows only, either as once, few or many, or as a class for expanded clones.

>TRBJ1-6|TRBV27|-|-
TGTGCCAGCAGTTTTCTGGCCGCCGGTAGTAATTCACCCCTCCACTTT
CASSFLAAGSNSPLHF
>TRBJ1-3|TRBV6-6|-|-
TGTGCCAGCAATATACAGGATTCTGGAAACACCATATATTTT
CASNIQDSGNTIYF
>TRBJ2-7|TRBV7-2|-|-
TGTGCCAGCAGCTCATACAACAGCTACGAGCAGTACTTC
CASSSYNSYEQYF
>TRBJ1-1|TRBV29-1|-|-
TGCAGCGTTGAAGCGGTAGGGCCTGAAGCTTTCTTT
CSVEAVGPEAFF
>TRBJ2-1|TRBV5-1|-|TRBD2
TGCGCCAGCAGCCCTGGACTAGCGGGAGGTGAGCAGTTCTTC
CASSPGLAGGEQFF
>TRBJ2-6|TRBV24-1|-|TRBD2
TGTGCCACCAGTGAGTTACTAGCGGGGCAGGGACACTCTGGGGCCAACGTCCTGACTTTC
CATSELLAGQGHSGANVLTF
>TRBJ2-3|TRBV20-1|-|-
TGCAGTGCTAGAGTTTTAGATACGCAGTATTTT
CSARVLDTQYF
>TRBJ2-7|TRBV3-1/TRBV3-2|once|TRBD2
TGTGCCAGCAGCCAAGTGTCTAGCGGGAGATCCGAGCAGTACTTC
CASSQVSSGRSEQYF
>TRBJ2-6|TRBV27|-|-
TGTGCCAGCAGTTTAAGCTGGACTGGGGCCAACGTCCTGACTTTC
CASSLSWTGANVLTF
>TRBJ2-7|TRBV13|-|-
TGTGCCAGCAGCTCCCTCGTTGGAGGCGAGCAGTACTTC
CASSSLVGGEQYF
>TRBJ2-6|TRBV10-2|-|TRBD2
TGCGCCAGCGGCGGGGGGAATTCACTAGCGTTACACTCTGGGGCCAACGTCCTGACTTTC
CASGGGNSLALHSGANVLTF
>TRBJ2-3|TRBV6-4|-|-
TGTGCCAGCAGTGAAATGTACACAGATACGCAGTATTTT
CASSEMYTDTQYF
>TRBJ2-7|TRBV6-5|-|-
TGTGCCAGCAGTCCGCCGGGCAAGGAAAGGTACGAGCAGTACTTC
CASSPPGKERYEQYF
>TRBJ2-7|TRBV7-9|-|-
TGTGCCAGCAGATCTGGGGCTAGCCGGGAGCAGTACTTC
CASRSGASREQYF
>TRBJ2-7|TRBV2|-|-
TGTGCCAGCCGAGGATACGATTACGAGCAGTACTTC
CASRGYDYEQYF
>TRBJ2-4|TRBV19|-|-
TGTGCCAGTAGTATAGGAGGGATGAACATTCAGTACTTC
CASSIGGMNIQYF
>TRBJ1-2|TRBV6-2/TRBV6-3|once|-
TGTGCCAGCAGCTTGGACAGCCTCTATGGCTACACCTTC
CASSLDSLYGYTF
>TRBJ2-1|TRBV6-6|-|-
TGTGCCAGCAGTTACTCAGCACCCGCCAGTGAGCAGTTCTTC
CASSYSAPASEQFF
>TRBJ2-7|TRBV6-5|-|-
TGTGCCAGCAGTCTCGTGGCCACGTCCTCCTACGAGCAGTACTTC
CASSLVATSSYEQYF
>TRBJ2-5|TRBV7-3|-|-
TGTGCCAGCAGCTTAGGGAGCGCCGGGGTGGAGACCCAGTACTTC
CASSLGSAGVETQYF
>TRBJ2-1|TRBV10-3|once|-
TGTGCCATCAGTGCCTTCGATGAGCAGTTCTTC
CAISAFDEQFF
>TRBJ1-2|TRBV25-1|-|-
TGTGCCAGCAGTGAAACGGCCCCCGGTGGCTACACCTTC
CASSETAPGGYTF
>TRBJ2-2|TRBV9|once|TRBD2
TGTGCCAGCAGCCCGACGGTGGGAGGGGACACCGGGGAGCTGTTTTTT
CASSPTVGGDTGELFF
>TRBJ1-5|TRBV9|-|TRBD1
TGTGCCAGCAGTGAGGGACAGAAACAGCCCCAGCATTTT
CASSEGQKQPQHF
>TRBJ2-7|TRBV27|-|-
TGTGCCAGCAGTCTGACACCCTACTACGAGCAGTACTTC
CASSLTPYYEQYF
>TRBJ2-5|TRBV5-1|-|-
TGCGCCAGCAGCTTGGCGACTACGCAAGAGACCCAGTACTTC
CASSLATTQETQYF
>TRBJ2-5|TRBV18|-|-
TGTGCCAGCCTATCTCGATCAGAGGTACAAGAGACCCAGTACTTC
CASLSRSEVQETQYF
>TRBJ2-1|TRBV7-6|-|-
TGTGCCAGCAGCCGTAGCGGAACCTACAATGAGCAGTTCTTC
CASSRSGTYNEQFF
>TRBJ2-5|TRBV10-3|-|-
TGTGCCATCAGTGAGTCGATAGACAACTCGGAGACCCAGTACTTC
CAISESIDNSETQYF
>TRBJ2-7|TRBV7-9|-|-
TGTGCCAGCAGCCGGGACACTCTGCTCTACGAGCAGTACTTC
CASSRDTLLYEQYF
>TRBJ2-5|TRBV27|-|TRBD2
TGTGCCAGTAGAGCGGGGTACCAAGAGACCCAGTACTTC
CASRAGYQETQYF
>TRBJ1-2|TRBV5-4|-|-
TGTGCCAGCGGCCTGGGAAAGGATGGCTACACCTTC
CASGLGKDGYTF
>TRBJ2-3|TRBV7-2|-|-
TGTGCCAGCAGCTTAGTGCGGGCAAGCACAGATACGCAGTATTTT
CASSLVRASTDTQYF
>TRBJ1-2|TRBV19|-|-
TGTGCCAGTAGTATAACCCCGGACAGCTATGGCTACACCTTC
CASSITPDSYGYTF
>TRBJ1-3|TRBV18|-|-
TGTGCCAGCTCAACTGACAGAAACACCATATATTTT
CASSTDRNTIYF
>TRBJ2-7|TRBV5-6|few|-
TGTGCCAGCAGCTACTTTTCCTACGAGCAGTACTTC
CASSYFSYEQYF
>TRBJ2-1|TRBV9|once|-
TGTGCCAGCAGCGTAAATCAGCGGAGAACCACCAATGAGCAGTTCTTC
CASSVNQRRTTNEQFF
>TRBJ1-3|TRBV30|-|-
TGTGCCTGGAGTACGGGGCTCTCTGGAAACACCATATATTTT
CAWSTGLSGNTIYF
>TRBJ1-5|TRBV5-6|-|TRBD1
TGTGCCAGCAGCTTCGGACAGGGGGATCAGCCCCAGCATTTT
CASSFGQGDQPQHF
>TRBJ1-2|TRBV3-1/TRBV3-2|-|-
TGTGCCAGCAGAGGGACTAACTATGGCTACACCTTC
CASRGTNYGYTF
>TRBJ1-3|TRBV7-9|-|-
TGTGCCAGCAGCGCCCGAGGGCAGCCGTACTCTGGAAACACCATATATTTT
CASSARGQPYSGNTIYF
>TRBJ2-7|TRBV5-4|-|-
TGTGCCAGCAGCGGGGGGCTAGAGACCGAGCAGTACTTC
CASSGGLETEQYF
>TRBJ2-6|TRBV11-2|-|-
TGTGCCAGCAGCTTAGATCGGGCCATATTTACGTACTCTGGGGCCAACGTCCTGACTTTC
CASSLDRAIFTYSGANVLTF
>TRBJ1-2|TRBV4-2|-|-
TGTGCCAGCAGCCAAGATCCGGGCGGGTCGGGGGGCTACACCTTC
CASSQDPGGSGGYTF
>TRBJ2-3|TRBV5-6|-|-
TGTGCCAGCAGCTTGCTAGCGAGAAGCACAGATACGCAGTATTTT
CASSLLARSTDTQYF
>TRBJ1-1|TRBV6-5|-|TRBD1
TGTGCCAGCAGTTCTACAGGGGGCACTGAAGCTTTCTTT
CASSSTGGTEAFF
>TRBJ2-1|TRBV11-2|-|TRBD2
TGTGCCAGCAGCCTCGGAGGGAGAATCGGGGGGGGTGAGCAGTTCTTC
CASSLGGRIGGGEQFF
>TRBJ2-7|TRBV10-1|few|TRBD1
TGCGCCAGCGGAACAGGGGGCTACGAGCAGTACTTC
CASGTGGYEQYF
>TRBJ2-1|TRBV3-1/TRBV3-2|-|-
TGTGCCAGCAGCCAAGTAGGAGACTCCTACAATGAGCAGTTCTTC
CASSQVGDSYNEQFF
>TRBJ2-7|TRBV10-2|-|-
TGCGCCAGCAGTGAATCTTCCCCCTACGAGCAGTACTTC
CASSESSPYEQYF
>TRBJ1-5|TRBV24-1|once|-
TGTGCCACCAGTGACGGAAATCAGCCCCAGCATTTT
CATSDGNQPQHF
>TRBJ2-2|TRBV5-1|-|TRBD2
TGCGCCAGCCGTTTAGAGCAGGGAGGGACCGGGGAGCTGTTTTTT
CASRLEQGGTGELFF
>TRBJ2-7|TRBV2|-|-
TGTGCCAGCAGTGCCTGGGCGGGGGAGCAGTACTTC
CASSAWAGEQYF
>TRBJ1-2|TRBV6-5|once|TRBD1
TGTGCCAGCATCAGCGGACAGGGTATTGGCTACACCTTC
CASISGQGIGYTF
>TRBJ1-2|TRBV6-2/TRBV6-3|-|-
TGTGCCAGCAGTTACCAGAATCTTAACTATGGCTACACCTTC
CASSYQNLNYGYTF
>TRBJ2-7|TRBV7-9|-|TRBD2
TGTGCCAGCAGCTCTAGCGGGAGGGGCTACGAGCAGTACTTC
CASSSSGRGYEQYF
>TRBJ1-2|TRBV6-5|-|-
TGTGCCAGCAGTTACTCGACGGGGGCGAGCTATGGCTACACCTTC
CASSYSTGASYGYTF